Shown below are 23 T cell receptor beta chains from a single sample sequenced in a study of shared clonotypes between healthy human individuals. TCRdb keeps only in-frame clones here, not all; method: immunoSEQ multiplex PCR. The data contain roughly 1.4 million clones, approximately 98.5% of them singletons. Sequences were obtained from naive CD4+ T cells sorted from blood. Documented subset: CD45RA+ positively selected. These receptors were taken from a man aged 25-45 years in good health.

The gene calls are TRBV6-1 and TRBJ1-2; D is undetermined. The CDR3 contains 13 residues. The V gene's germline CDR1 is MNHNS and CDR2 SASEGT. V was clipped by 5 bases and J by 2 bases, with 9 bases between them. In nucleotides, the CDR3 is TGTGCCAGCAGTTTATACGAGAACTATGGCTACACCTTC. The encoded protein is CASSLYENYGYTF.

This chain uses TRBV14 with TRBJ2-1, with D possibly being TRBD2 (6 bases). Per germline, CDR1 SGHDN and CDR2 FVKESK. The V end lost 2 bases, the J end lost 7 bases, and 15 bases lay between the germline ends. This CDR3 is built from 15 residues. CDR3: CASSQTRTITNEQFF. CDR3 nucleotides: TGTGCCAGCAGCCAAACCCGGACTATAACGAATGAGCAGTTCTTC.

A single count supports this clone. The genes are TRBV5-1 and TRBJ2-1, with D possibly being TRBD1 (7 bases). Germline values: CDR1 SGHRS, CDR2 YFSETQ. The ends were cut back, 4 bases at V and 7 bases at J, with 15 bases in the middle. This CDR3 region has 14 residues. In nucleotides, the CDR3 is TGCGCCAGCAGCGGAGGGGGCACGAGGAATGAGCAGTTCTTC. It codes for CASSGGGTRNEQFF.

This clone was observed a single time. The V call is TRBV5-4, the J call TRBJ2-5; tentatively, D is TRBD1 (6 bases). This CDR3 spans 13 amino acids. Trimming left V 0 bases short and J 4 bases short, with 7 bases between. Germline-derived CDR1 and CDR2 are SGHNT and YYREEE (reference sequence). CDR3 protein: CASSLAGAETQYF. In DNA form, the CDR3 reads TGTGCCAGCAGCTTGGCAGGGGCAGAGACCCAGTACTTC. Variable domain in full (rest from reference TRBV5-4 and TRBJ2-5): ETGVTQSPTHLIKTRGQQVTLRCSSQSGHNTVSWYQQALGQGPQFIFQYYREEENGRGNFPPRFSGLQFPNYSSELNVNALELDDSALYLCASSLAGAETQYFGPGTRLLVL.

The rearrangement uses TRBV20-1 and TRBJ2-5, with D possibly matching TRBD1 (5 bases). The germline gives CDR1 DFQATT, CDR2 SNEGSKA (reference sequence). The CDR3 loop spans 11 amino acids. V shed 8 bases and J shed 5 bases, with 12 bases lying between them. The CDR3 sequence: CSMGLKETQYF. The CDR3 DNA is TGCAGTATGGGGCTGAAGGAGACCCAGTACTTC.

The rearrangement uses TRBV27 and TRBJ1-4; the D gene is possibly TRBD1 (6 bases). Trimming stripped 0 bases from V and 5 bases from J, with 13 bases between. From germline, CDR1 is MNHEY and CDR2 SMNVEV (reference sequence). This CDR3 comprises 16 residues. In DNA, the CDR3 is TGTGCCAGCAGTTTATCGAGAACAGGGCTGAATGAAAAACTGTTTTTT. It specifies CASSLSRTGLNEKLFF.

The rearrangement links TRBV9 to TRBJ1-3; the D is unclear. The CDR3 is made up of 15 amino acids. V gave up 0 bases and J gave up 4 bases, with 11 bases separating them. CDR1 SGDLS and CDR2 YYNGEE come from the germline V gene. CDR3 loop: CASSVAADPGNTIYF. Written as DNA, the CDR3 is TGTGCCAGCAGCGTAGCGGCAGACCCCGGAAACACCATATATTTT. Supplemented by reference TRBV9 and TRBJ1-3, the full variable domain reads DSGVTQTPKHLITATGQRVTLRCSPRSGDLSVYWYQQSLDQGLQFLIQYYNGEERAKGNILERFSAQQFPDLHSELNLSSLELGDSALYFCASSVAADPGNTIYFGEGSWLTVV.

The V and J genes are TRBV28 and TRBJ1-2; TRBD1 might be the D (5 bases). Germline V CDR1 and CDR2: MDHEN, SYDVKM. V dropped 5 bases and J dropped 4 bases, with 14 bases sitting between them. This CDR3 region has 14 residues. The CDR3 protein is CASSPREFRYGYTF. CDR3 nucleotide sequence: TGTGCCAGCAGTCCCAGGGAGTTCCGCTATGGCTACACCTTC.

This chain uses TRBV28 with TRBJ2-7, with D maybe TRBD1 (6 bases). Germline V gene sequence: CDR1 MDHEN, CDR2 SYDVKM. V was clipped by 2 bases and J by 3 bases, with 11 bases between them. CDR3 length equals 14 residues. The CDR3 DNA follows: TGTGCCAGCAGTTTACCAACAGGGATCTACGAGCAGTACTTC. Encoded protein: CASSLPTGIYEQYF.

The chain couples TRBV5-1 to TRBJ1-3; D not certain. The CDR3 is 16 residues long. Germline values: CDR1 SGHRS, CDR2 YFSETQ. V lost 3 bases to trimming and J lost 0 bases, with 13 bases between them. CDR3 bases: TGCGCCAGCAGCTCCACACGGACGGACTCTGGAAACACCATATATTTT. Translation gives CASSSTRTDSGNTIYF.

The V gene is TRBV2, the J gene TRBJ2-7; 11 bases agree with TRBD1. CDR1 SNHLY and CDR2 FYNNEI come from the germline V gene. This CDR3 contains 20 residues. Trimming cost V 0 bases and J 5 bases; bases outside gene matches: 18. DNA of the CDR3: TGTGCCAGCAGTGAAGCGCTTCTACAAAAATTGGACAGGGGGCGTAACGAGCAGTACTTC. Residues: CASSEALLQKLDRGRNEQYF.

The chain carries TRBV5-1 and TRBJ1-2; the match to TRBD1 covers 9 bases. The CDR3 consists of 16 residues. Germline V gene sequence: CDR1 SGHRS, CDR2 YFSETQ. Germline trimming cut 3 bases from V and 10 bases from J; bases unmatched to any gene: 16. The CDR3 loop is CASSSDPKGTGTDYTF. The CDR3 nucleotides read TGCGCCAGCAGCTCGGACCCGAAGGGGACAGGGACAGACTACACCTTC.

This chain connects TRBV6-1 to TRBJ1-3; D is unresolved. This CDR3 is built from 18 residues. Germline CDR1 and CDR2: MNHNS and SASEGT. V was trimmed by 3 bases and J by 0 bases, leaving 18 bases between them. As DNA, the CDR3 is TGTGCCAGCAGTGACTACCCTCGCAGGATCCACTCTGGAAACACCATATATTTT. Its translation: CASSDYPRRIHSGNTIYF.

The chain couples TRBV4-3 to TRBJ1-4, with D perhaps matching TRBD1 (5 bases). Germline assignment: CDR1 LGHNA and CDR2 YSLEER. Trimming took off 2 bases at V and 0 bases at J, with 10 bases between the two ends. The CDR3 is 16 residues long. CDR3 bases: TGCGCCAGCAGCCAATTTGGGGGGGCAACTAATGAAAAACTGTTTTTT. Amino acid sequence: CASSQFGGATNEKLFF.

CDR3 DNA sequence: TGTGCCAGCAGCCTAAAACAGAATTCCCATGGCTACACCTTC. It codes for CASSLKQNSHGYTF. The V call is TRBV2, the J call TRBJ1-2, with D unclear. The CDR3 length is 14 residues. V lost 6 bases to trimming and J lost 6 bases, with 17 bases between them. The germline V gene has CDR1 SNHLY and CDR2 FYNNEI.

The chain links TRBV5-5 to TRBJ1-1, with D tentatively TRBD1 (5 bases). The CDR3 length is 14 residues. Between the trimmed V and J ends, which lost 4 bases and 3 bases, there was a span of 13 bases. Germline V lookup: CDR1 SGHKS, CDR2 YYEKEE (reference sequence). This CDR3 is CASSVQGLDTEAFF. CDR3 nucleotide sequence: TGTGCCAGCAGCGTCCAGGGTTTAGACACTGAAGCTTTCTTT.

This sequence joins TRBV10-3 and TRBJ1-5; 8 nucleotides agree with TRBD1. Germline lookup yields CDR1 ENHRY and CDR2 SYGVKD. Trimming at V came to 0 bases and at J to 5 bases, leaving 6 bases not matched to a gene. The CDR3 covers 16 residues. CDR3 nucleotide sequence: TGTGCCATCAGTGAGTCCCAAACAGGGGGATATCAGCCCCAGCATTTT. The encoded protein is CAISESQTGGYQPQHF.

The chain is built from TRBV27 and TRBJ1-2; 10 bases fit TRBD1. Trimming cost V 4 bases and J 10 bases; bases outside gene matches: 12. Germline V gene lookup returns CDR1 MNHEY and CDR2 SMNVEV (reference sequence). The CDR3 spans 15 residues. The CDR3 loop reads CASSSRQGASSVYTF. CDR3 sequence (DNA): TGTGCCAGCAGTTCCCGACAGGGGGCATCGAGTGTCTACACCTTC.

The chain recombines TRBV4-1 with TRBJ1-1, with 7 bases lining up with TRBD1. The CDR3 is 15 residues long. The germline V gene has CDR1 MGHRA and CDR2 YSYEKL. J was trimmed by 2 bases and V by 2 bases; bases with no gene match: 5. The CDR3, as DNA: TGCGCCAGCAGCCAACCGGGACAGATAAACACTGAAGCTTTCTTT. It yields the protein CASSQPGQINTEAFF.

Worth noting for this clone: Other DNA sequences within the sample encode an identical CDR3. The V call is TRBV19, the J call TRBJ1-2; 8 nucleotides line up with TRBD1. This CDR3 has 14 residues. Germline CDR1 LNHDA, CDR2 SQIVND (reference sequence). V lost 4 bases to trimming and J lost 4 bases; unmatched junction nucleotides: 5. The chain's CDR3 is CASSTRDRLYGYTF. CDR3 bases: TGTGCCAGTAGTACCCGGGACAGGCTCTATGGCTACACCTTC. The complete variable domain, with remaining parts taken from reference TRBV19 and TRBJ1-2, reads DGGITQSPKYLFRKEGQNVTLSCEQNLNHDAMYWYRQDPGQGLRLIYYSQIVNDFQKGDIAEGYSVSREKKESFPLTVTSAQKNPTAFYLCASSTRDRLYGYTFGSGTRLTVV.

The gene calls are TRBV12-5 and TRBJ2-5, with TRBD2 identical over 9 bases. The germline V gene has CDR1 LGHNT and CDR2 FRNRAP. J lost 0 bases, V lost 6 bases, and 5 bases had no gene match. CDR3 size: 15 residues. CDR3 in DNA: TGTGCTAGTGGGTCTGGGACTAGCAACCAAGAGACCCAGTACTTC. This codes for CASGSGTSNQETQYF. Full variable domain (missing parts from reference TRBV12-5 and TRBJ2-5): DARVTQTPRHKVTEMGQEVTMRCQPILGHNTVFWYRQTMMQGLELLAYFRNRAPLDDSGMPKDRFSAEMPDATLATLKIQPSEPRDSAVYFCASGSGTSNQETQYFGPGTRLLVL.

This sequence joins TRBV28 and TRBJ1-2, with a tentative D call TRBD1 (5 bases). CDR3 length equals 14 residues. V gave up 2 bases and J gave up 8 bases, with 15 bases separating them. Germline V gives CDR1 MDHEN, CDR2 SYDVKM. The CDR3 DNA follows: TGTGCCAGCAGTTTAGGGCAGGGTCCGGAAGGCTACACCTTC. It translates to CASSLGQGPEGYTF.

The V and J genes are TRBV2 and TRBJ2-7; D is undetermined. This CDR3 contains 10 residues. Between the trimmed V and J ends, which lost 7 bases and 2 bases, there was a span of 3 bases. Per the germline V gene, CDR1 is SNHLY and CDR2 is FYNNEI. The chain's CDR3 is CASNTYEQYF. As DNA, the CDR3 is TGTGCCAGCAATACCTACGAGCAGTACTTC. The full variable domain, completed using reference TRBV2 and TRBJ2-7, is EPEVTQTPSHQVTQMGQEVILRCVPISNHLYFYWYRQILGQKVEFLVSFYNNEISEKSEIFDDQFSVERPDGSNFTLKIRSTKLEDSAMYFCASNTYEQYFGPGTRLTVT.